This is a list of T cell receptor beta chains from one sample in a study of response to subunit inactivated influenza vaccine. TCRdb independently ran MiXCR on the RT-PCR reads; one entry per CDR3 protein. This sample has 530,000 or so distinct CDR3 sequences, with over 9.5% found just once. This sample comprised PBMCs from blood, obtained on the day of vaccination. These receptors all stem from a man aged 45 to 65 who received an inactivated influenza vaccine. Each CDR3 is given with its conserved first and last residue. Each record gives: J gene, clone size, D gene, V gene, CDR3 DNA, CDR3 protein. A D gene is named only where the DNA matches it firmly. A row's size may be missing; if present it is once, few, many or a size class.

TRBJ1-6,few,NA,TRBV6-1,TGTGCCAGCAAGAAACTTCAGGGTTTTTTTAATTCACCCCTCCACTTT,CASKKLQGFFNSPLHF
TRBJ1-6,few,NA,TRBV6-1,TGTGCCAGCTTTAGGCGGGTGGGGCTTGATTCACCCCTCCACTTT,CASFRRVGLDSPLHF
TRBJ2-1,few,TRBD1,TRBV28,TGTGCCAGCACCTATCTCGGACAGGGGGTTTACAATGAGCAGTTCTTC,CASTYLGQGVYNEQFF
TRBJ2-3,few,NA,TRBV29-1,TGCAGCGTTGAAGAAGGGAGAGGAGAAACGCAGTATTTT,CSVEEGRGETQYF
TRBJ1-5,few,TRBD1,TRBV4-2,TGTGCCAGCAGCCAAGAGGGACAGGGGGCTTATCAGCCCCAGCATTTT,CASSQEGQGAYQPQHF
TRBJ2-3,NA,NA,TRBV6-6,TGTGCCAGCAGTTACACGGGGGTAGCTACGCAGTATTTT,CASSYTGVATQYF
TRBJ2-7,NA,NA,TRBV6-2/TRBV6-3,TGTGCCAGCAACAGACAGGATTACGAGCAGTACTTC,CASNRQDYEQYF
TRBJ2-7,few,TRBD1,TRBV4-2,TGTGCCAGCAGCTCGCATCCAGGGGGCTCCGAGCAGTACTTC,CASSSHPGGSEQYF
TRBJ2-2,NA,NA,TRBV5-1,TGCGCCAGCAGAACATCGGTGAACACCGGGGAGCTGTTTTTT,CASRTSVNTGELFF
TRBJ2-7,NA,TRBD2,TRBV20-1,TGCAGTGCTAGAGGCGGGACTAGGGGCGAGCAGTACTTC,CSARGGTRGEQYF
TRBJ2-1,NA,NA,TRBV20-1,TGCAGTGCCAGAGAGGAGGTACATGAGCAGTTCTTC,CSAREEVHEQFF
TRBJ2-2,few,TRBD2,TRBV10-3,TGTGCCATCAGTGGGTGGCTAGCGGCAAACACCGGGGAGCTGTTTTTT,CAISGWLAANTGELFF
TRBJ1-2,NA,NA,TRBV25-1,TGTGCCAGCAGTGAACAGGGGAGGTACTATGACTACACCTTC,CASSEQGRYYDYTF
TRBJ2-7,NA,TRBD1,TRBV6-2/TRBV6-3,TGTGCCAGCAGTTACGCGAAGGGGACAGGGGGCGTTTACGAGCAGTACTTC,CASSYAKGTGGVYEQYF
TRBJ2-5,many,NA,TRBV12-3/TRBV12-4,TGTGCCAGCAGTCCCCAGGGTTTTTCCCAGTACTTC,CASSPQGFSQYF
TRBJ2-1,NA,NA,TRBV18,TGTGCCAGCTCACCAATGGGGTTGAGCTCCTACAATGAGCAGTTCTTC,CASSPMGLSSYNEQFF
TRBJ1-2,few,NA,TRBV7-2,TGTGCCAGCAGCTCCATCGCCAGGGACTCAAGGGGCTACACCTTC,CASSSIARDSRGYTF
TRBJ1-5,NA,NA,TRBV18,TGTGCCAGCTCCCCGGGGAGTCATCAGCCCCAGCATTTT,CASSPGSHQPQHF
TRBJ1-2,many,NA,TRBV20-1,TGCAGTGCTAGTCTAGGTTGGGATGGCTACACCTTC,CSASLGWDGYTF
TRBJ2-1,many,NA,TRBV12-3/TRBV12-4,TGTGCCAGCAGTTTCAGCGAGCAGTTCTTC,CASSFSEQFF
TRBJ2-7,NA,NA,TRBV5-1,TGCGCCAGCAGCATGAACTCCTACGAGCAGTACTTC,CASSMNSYEQYF
TRBJ1-4,few,NA,TRBV7-9,TGTGCCAGCAGCGGGGCCCCAGCCCATGAAAAACTGTTTTTT,CASSGAPAHEKLFF
TRBJ2-5,NA,TRBD1,TRBV5-5,TGTGCCAGCAGCAACCGGGACAGGGACCAAGAGACCCAGTACTTC,CASSNRDRDQETQYF
TRBJ2-1,NA,NA,TRBV15,TGTGCCACCAGCAGAGATCCAGGGGGGGATGAGCAGTTCTTC,CATSRDPGGDEQFF
TRBJ2-1,NA,TRBD1,TRBV7-9,TGTGCCAGCAGGTCCGGACAGGGTAAAATCAATGAGCAGTTCTTC,CASRSGQGKINEQFF
TRBJ1-5,NA,NA,TRBV7-2,TGTGCCAGCAGCTTATGGGGGGGAATTAGCAATCAGCCCCAGCATTTT,CASSLWGGISNQPQHF
TRBJ1-2,NA,TRBD1,TRBV27,TGTGCCAGCAGCGCGACAGGGTTTAACTATGGCTACACCTTC,CASSATGFNYGYTF